A selection of T cell receptor beta chains follows, all from one sample in a study of cytomegalovirus exposure and HLA in healthy donors. Clones were read by immunoSEQ multiplex PCR, and TCRdb kept only the in-frame ones, dropping some. The top ten hold about 1.7% of the sample, which has roughly 190,000 clones, approximately 78% seen once. The material sequenced was PBMCs. The receptors stem from a woman under 30 in good health and CMV-seronegative. Each CDR3 is given without its conserved first and last residue. Each record gives: J gene, V gene, CDR3 protein.

J gene: TRBJ2-3; V gene: TRBV28; CDR3 protein: ASSLRRGLLVGTDTQY
J gene: TRBJ2-7; V gene: TRBV29-1; CDR3 protein: SVSSGTAYEQY
J gene: TRBJ1-5; V gene: TRBV12-5; CDR3 protein: ASAQGSAQPQH
J gene: TRBJ2-7; V gene: TRBV11-2; CDR3 protein: ASSWVRFGTGLHEQY
J gene: TRBJ1-4; V gene: TRBV6-5; CDR3 protein: ASSTRTGLGEKLF
J gene: TRBJ2-7; V gene: TRBV28; CDR3 protein: ASRESGTPYEQY
J gene: TRBJ2-6; V gene: TRBV19; CDR3 protein: ASRNTGSGANVLT
J gene: TRBJ2-6; V gene: TRBV19; CDR3 protein: ASSIQRTEPSDSGANVLT
J gene: TRBJ1-5; V gene: TRBV2; CDR3 protein: ASSRDFNQPQH
J gene: TRBJ2-3; V gene: TRBV4-1; CDR3 protein: ASSQTGQRTERGTDTQY
J gene: TRBJ2-7; V gene: TRBV4-1; CDR3 protein: ASSQLGQSHYEQY
J gene: TRBJ1-5; V gene: TRBV28; CDR3 protein: ASSLTGINQPQH
J gene: TRBJ2-7; V gene: TRBV19; CDR3 protein: ASSRRFGTPELSEQY
J gene: TRBJ1-6; V gene: TRBV5-4; CDR3 protein: ASSLEGQGASPLH
J gene: TRBJ1-5; V gene: TRBV21-1; CDR3 protein: ASSKFTGQNQPQH
J gene: TRBJ2-7; V gene: TRBV5-1; CDR3 protein: ASSLSQGAAYEQY
J gene: TRBJ2-1; V gene: TRBV19; CDR3 protein: ASSFLAPTYNEQF
J gene: TRBJ2-7; V gene: TRBV16; CDR3 protein: ASSPGVGGPSYEQY
J gene: TRBJ2-1; V gene: TRBV2; CDR3 protein: ASRGDSPYNEQF
J gene: TRBJ1-4; V gene: TRBV28; CDR3 protein: ASMKSGQINEKLF
J gene: TRBJ2-5; V gene: TRBV4-3; CDR3 protein: ASSQVGGRETQY
J gene: TRBJ1-6; V gene: TRBV30; CDR3 protein: AWEPWTGDHSPLH
J gene: TRBJ1-5; V gene: TRBV18; CDR3 protein: ASSSTTPGQGSRVNQPQH
J gene: TRBJ2-5; V gene: TRBV19; CDR3 protein: ASSARQGSETQY
J gene: TRBJ2-1; V gene: TRBV7-7; CDR3 protein: ASSLGTGNEQF
J gene: TRBJ1-4; V gene: TRBV5-1; CDR3 protein: ASSRTTTNEKLF
J gene: TRBJ1-2; V gene: TRBV28; CDR3 protein: ASSVRTINYGYT
J gene: TRBJ1-3; V gene: TRBV11-2; CDR3 protein: ASSLVGVDRLTGNTIY
J gene: TRBJ2-3; V gene: TRBV6-1; CDR3 protein: ASSGRRWPPGSQY
J gene: TRBJ2-7; V gene: TRBV10-1; CDR3 protein: ASSESAGSSEQY
J gene: TRBJ1-5; V gene: TRBV28; CDR3 protein: ASSFGSGHQPQH
J gene: TRBJ2-6; V gene: TRBV9; CDR3 protein: ASSVAGSGANVLT
J gene: TRBJ2-3; V gene: TRBV4-3; CDR3 protein: ASSQIAGGGRADTQY
J gene: TRBJ2-5; V gene: TRBV28; CDR3 protein: ASSSDRFTEETQY
J gene: TRBJ2-1; V gene: TRBV7-6; CDR3 protein: ASSLEAADLGSHEQF
J gene: TRBJ2-1; V gene: TRBV28; CDR3 protein: ASSLTSGASNEQF
J gene: TRBJ2-1; V gene: TRBV29-1; CDR3 protein: SVAREADLLVHNEQF
J gene: TRBJ1-2; V gene: TRBV13; CDR3 protein: ASSLGDRGPKGYT
J gene: TRBJ2-7; V gene: TRBV5-1; CDR3 protein: ASSLALREAYEQY
J gene: TRBJ2-2; V gene: TRBV6-1; CDR3 protein: ASSPTVGELF
J gene: TRBJ2-5; V gene: TRBV7-7; CDR3 protein: ASSLALGGSGQETQY
J gene: TRBJ1-2; V gene: TRBV5-4; CDR3 protein: ASSFLGGGNIKANYGYT
J gene: TRBJ2-3; V gene: TRBV14; CDR3 protein: ASSQGRLARSPTDTQY
J gene: TRBJ1-5; V gene: TRBV7-9; CDR3 protein: ASSQGGNQPQH
J gene: TRBJ2-3; V gene: TRBV5-1; CDR3 protein: ASSLGDFSTDTQY
J gene: TRBJ1-3; V gene: TRBV30; CDR3 protein: AWSRPGDSGNTIY
J gene: TRBJ2-7; V gene: TRBV13; CDR3 protein: ASSPLGTSGGYEQY
J gene: TRBJ1-1; V gene: TRBV7-9; CDR3 protein: ASSLNQGSEAF
J gene: TRBJ1-4; V gene: TRBV6-5; CDR3 protein: ASSRGQGSGKLF
J gene: TRBJ2-3; V gene: TRBV4-3; CDR3 protein: ASSHSTSPTDTQY
J gene: TRBJ2-7; V gene: TRBV10-1; CDR3 protein: ASSENRGRYEQY
J gene: TRBJ2-1; V gene: TRBV6-1; CDR3 protein: ASHHEGTGGNEQF
J gene: TRBJ2-5; V gene: TRBV27; CDR3 protein: ASSPLAGGEETQY
J gene: TRBJ2-7; V gene: TRBV5-1; CDR3 protein: ASSFTGEYYEQY
J gene: TRBJ1-2; V gene: TRBV4-3; CDR3 protein: ASSRSDGGVGYT
J gene: TRBJ2-1; V gene: TRBV6-5; CDR3 protein: ASSYSAGDYNEQF
J gene: TRBJ2-7; V gene: TRBV6-1; CDR3 protein: ASSDLAGDSIDEQY
J gene: TRBJ2-3; V gene: TRBV11-2; CDR3 protein: ASSSGTSGIPADTQY
J gene: TRBJ2-2; V gene: TRBV7-9; CDR3 protein: ASSFSGNTGELF